The TCR beta chain described here comes from a study of blood T cell repertoires in COVID-19. Study-level background: COVID-19 samples, acute and convalescent, were from the United States, Italy and Spain.

Data came from immunoSEQ multiplex PCR; TCRdb stores just in-frame clones and leaves some out. The repertoire holds more than 150,000 clones, with about 90% as singletons. The germline V gene has CDR1 SGHTA and CDR2 FQGNSA. The CDR3 extends over 16 amino acids. Trimming removed 1 base from V and 2 bases from J; junction bases left unmatched: 6. This chain uses TRBV7-2 with TRBJ2-5; 8 nucleotides line up with TRBD2. The material sequenced was PBMCs or T cells enriched from blood (not recorded which). This sequence originates from a woman between 50 and 59 years old who had recovered from COVID-19. CDR3 residues: CASSLGTSNVQETQYF. The CDR3 DNA sequence: TGTGCCAGCAGCTTAGGGACTAGCAATGTACAAGAGACCCAGTACTTC.